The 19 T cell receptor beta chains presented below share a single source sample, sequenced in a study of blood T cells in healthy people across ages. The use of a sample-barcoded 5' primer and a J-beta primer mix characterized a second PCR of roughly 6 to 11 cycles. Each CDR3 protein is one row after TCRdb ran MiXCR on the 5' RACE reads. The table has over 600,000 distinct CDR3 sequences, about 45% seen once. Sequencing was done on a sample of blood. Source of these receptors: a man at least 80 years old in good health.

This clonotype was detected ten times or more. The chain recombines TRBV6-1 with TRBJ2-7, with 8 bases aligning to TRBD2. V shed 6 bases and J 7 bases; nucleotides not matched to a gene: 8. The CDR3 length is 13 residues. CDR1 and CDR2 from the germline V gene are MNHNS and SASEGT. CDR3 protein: CASRGTSRREQYF. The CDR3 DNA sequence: TGTGCCAGCAGGGGGACTAGTCGGCGGGAGCAGTACTTC.

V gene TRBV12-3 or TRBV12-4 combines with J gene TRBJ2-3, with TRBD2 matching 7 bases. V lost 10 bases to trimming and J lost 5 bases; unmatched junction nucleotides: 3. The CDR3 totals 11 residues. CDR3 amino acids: CATTGGDTQYF. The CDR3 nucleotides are TGTGCCACCACGGGAGGAGATACGCAGTATTTT.

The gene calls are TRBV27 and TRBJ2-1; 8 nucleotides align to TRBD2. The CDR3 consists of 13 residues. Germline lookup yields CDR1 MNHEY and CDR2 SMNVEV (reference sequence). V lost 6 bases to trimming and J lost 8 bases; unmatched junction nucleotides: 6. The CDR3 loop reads CASRKNGGDEQFF. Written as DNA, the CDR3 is TGTGCCAGCAGAAAGAACGGGGGGGATGAGCAGTTCTTC.

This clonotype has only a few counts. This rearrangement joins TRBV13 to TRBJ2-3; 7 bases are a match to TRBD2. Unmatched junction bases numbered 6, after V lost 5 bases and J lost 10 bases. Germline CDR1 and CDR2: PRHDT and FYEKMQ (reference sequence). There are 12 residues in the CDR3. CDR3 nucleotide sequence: TGTGCCAGCAGCACTAGCGCTTGGGCGCAGTATTTT. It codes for CASSTSAWAQYF. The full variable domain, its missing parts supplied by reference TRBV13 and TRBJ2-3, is AAGVIQSPRHLIKEKRETATLKCYPIPRHDTVYWYQQGPGQDPQFLISFYEKMQSDKGSIPDRFSAQQFSDYHSELNMSSLELGDSALYFCASSTSAWAQYFGPGTRLTVL.

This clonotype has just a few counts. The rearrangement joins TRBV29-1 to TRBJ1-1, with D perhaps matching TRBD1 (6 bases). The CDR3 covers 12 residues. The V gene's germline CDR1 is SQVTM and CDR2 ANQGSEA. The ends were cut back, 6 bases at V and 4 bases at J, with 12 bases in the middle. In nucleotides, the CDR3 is TGCAGCGTGGACAGAGGGGGCACTGAAGCTTTCTTT. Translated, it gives CSVDRGGTEAFF.

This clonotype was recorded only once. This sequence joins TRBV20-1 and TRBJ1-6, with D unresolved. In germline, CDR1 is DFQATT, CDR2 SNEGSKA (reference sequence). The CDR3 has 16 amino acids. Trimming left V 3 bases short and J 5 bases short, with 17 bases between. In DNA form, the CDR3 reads TGCAGTGCTAGGGAACGGAACCATGGAGATAATTCACCCCTCCACTTT. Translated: CSARERNHGDNSPLHF.

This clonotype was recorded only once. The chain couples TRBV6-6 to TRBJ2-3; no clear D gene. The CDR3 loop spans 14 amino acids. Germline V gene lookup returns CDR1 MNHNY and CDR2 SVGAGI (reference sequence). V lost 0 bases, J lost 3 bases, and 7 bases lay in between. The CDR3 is CASSYSIGTDTQYF. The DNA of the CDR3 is TGTGCCAGCAGTTACTCGATAGGGACAGATACGCAGTATTTT.

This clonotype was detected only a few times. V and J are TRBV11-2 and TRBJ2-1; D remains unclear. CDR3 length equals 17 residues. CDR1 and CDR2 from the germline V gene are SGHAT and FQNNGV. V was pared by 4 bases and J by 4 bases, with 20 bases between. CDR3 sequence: CASSSTPGRILYNEQFF. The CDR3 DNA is TGTGCCAGCAGCTCGACCCCTGGAAGGATCTTGTACAATGAGCAGTTCTTC. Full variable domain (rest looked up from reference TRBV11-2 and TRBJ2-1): EAGVAQSPRYKIIEKRQSVAFWCNPISGHATLYWYQQILGQGPKLLIQFQNNGVVDDSQLPKDRFSAERLKGVDSTLKIQPAKLEDSAVYLCASSSTPGRILYNEQFFGPGTRLTVL.

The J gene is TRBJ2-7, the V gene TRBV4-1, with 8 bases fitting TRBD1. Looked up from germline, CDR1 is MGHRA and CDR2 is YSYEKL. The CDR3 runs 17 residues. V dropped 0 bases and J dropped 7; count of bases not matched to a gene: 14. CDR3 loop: CASSQESGTGMGNEQYF. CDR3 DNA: TGCGCCAGCAGCCAAGAATCCGGGACAGGTATGGGGAATGAGCAGTACTTC.

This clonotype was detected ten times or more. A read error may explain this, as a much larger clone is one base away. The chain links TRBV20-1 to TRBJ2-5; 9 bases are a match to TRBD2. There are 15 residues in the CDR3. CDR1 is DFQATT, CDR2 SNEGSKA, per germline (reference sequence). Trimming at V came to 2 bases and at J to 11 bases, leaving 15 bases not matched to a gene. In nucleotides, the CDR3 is TGCAGTGCTAGACCAAGGACTAGCGTCAGCAATGAGCAGTACTTC. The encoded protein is CSARPRTSVSNEQYF.

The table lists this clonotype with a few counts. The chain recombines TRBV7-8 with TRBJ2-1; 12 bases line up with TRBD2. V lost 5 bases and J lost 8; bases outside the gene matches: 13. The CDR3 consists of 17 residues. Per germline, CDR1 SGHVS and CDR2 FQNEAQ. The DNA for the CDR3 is TGTGCCAGCAGCAAAAGACTAGCGGGAGTCGGTGGAGATGAGCAGTTCTTC. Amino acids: CASSKRLAGVGGDEQFF. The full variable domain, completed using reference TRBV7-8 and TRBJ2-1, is GAGVSQSPRYKVAKRGQDVALRCDPISGHVSLFWYQQALGQGPEFLTYFQNEAQLDKSGLPSDRFFAERPEGSVSTLKIQRTQQEDSAVYLCASSKRLAGVGGDEQFFGPGTRLTVL.

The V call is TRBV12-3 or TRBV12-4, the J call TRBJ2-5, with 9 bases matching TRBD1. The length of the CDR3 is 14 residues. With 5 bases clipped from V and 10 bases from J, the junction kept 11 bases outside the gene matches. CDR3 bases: TGTGCCAGCAGTCCCGGACAGGGGCCGGGGGGCCAGTACTTC. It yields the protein CASSPGQGPGGQYF.

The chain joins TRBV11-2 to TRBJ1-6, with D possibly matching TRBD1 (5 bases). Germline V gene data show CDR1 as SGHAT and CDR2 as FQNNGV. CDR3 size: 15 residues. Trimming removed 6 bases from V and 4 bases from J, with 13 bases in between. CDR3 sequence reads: CASRLGTGYNSPLHF. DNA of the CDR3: TGTGCCAGCAGGCTAGGGACGGGGTATAATTCACCCCTCCACTTT.

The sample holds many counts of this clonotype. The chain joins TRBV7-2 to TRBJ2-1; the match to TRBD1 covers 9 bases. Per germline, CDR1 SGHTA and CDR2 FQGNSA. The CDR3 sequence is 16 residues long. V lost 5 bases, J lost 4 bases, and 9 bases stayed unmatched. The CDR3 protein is CASSREQGASYNEQFF. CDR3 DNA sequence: TGTGCCAGCAGCCGGGAACAGGGGGCGAGTTACAATGAGCAGTTCTTC.

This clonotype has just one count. CDR3 coding DNA: TGTGCCAGCAGCGTAGGTATCGGAGGGGGAGCGACCAACCACGGTACGCAGTATTTT. Protein: CASSVGIGGGATNHGTQYF. The J gene is TRBJ2-3, the V gene TRBV9; D may match TRBD1 or TRBD2 (6 bases each). V was trimmed by 0 bases and J by 8 bases, leaving 28 bases between them. Germline V gene data show CDR1 as SGDLS and CDR2 as YYNGEE. CDR3 size: 19 residues. The full variable domain, rest sourced from reference TRBV9 and TRBJ2-3, is DSGVTQTPKHLITATGQRVTLRCSPRSGDLSVYWYQQSLDQGLQFLIQYYNGEERAKGNILERFSAQQFPDLHSELNLSSLELGDSALYFCASSVGIGGGATNHGTQYFGPGTRLTVL.

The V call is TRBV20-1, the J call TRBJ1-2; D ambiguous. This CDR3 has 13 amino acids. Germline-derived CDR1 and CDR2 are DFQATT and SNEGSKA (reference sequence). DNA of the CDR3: TGCAGCTCAAACCAGGCTTCCCGATATGGCTACACCTTC. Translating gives CSSNQASRYGYTF.

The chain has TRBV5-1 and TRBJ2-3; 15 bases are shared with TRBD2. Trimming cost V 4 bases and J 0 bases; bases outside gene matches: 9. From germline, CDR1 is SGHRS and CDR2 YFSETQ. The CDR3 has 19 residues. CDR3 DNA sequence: TGCGCCAGCAGCCAGTTTGGACTAGCGGGAGGGACCAGCACAGATACGCAGTATTTT. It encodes CASSQFGLAGGTSTDTQYF.

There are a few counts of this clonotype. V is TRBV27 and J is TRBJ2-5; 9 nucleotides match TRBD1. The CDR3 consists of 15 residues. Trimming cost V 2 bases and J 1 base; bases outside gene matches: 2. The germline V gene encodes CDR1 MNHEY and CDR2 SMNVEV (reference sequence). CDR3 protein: CASSLGTGLQETQYF. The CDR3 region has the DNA TGTGCCAGCAGTTTAGGGACAGGGCTCCAAGAGACCCAGTACTTC.

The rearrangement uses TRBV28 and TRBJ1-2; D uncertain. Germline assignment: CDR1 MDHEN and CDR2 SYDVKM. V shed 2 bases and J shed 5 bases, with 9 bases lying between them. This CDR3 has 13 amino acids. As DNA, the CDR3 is TGTGCCAGCAGTTTAGGGTCGGGGTATGGCTACACCTTC. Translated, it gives CASSLGSGYGYTF.